The table lists the clone carrying this TCR beta chain with a few counts. Recently diagnosed hyperthyroidism of less than 2 months' duration affected patients aged 18 to 65. TCR beta CDR3 region amplification was performed from RNA transcripts. During a first-round RT-PCR of the TCR CDR3, the HTBI primer set was used. MiXCR, run by TCRdb on the multiplex PCR reads, gives a single entry per CDR3 protein. Of some 300,000 distinct CDR3 sequences detected, around 13% appear once; the ten largest clones hold 7.9%. These data are taken from a study of T cells in Graves' hyperthyroidism and ophthalmopathy. Sequencing was done on a sample of blood. The TCR was taken from a woman aged 40 to 50 with Graves' hyperthyroidism.

CDR3: CAIHTEPTGHYGYTF. The CDR3 DNA reads as TGTGCCATCCATACGGAGCCGACAGGGCACTATGGCTACACCTTC. The chain couples TRBV10-3 to TRBJ1-2; 7 bases line up with TRBD1. This CDR3 comprises 15 residues. The J segment lost 3 bases and the V segment lost 8 bases, leaving 12 bases of the junction unmatched. Germline lookup yields CDR1 ENHRY and CDR2 SYGVKD.